This T cell receptor beta chain was identified in a study of blood T cell repertoires in COVID-19. As for the study in general: Both acute and convalescent COVID-19 samples were obtained from the United States, Italy and Spain. PBMCs, B-cell-depleted T cells, or T cells were the source of the cDNA or gDNA that made up the material.

In the authors' methods: Nucleated cell number was recorded as an estimate derived from reference gene primer amplification. TCRdb's table, derived via immunoSEQ multiplex PCR, lists solely in-frame clones and lacks some. The DNA was the basis for D and trimming; V, J and clone size are from that table. The sample gives 250,000 to 350,000 clones, 80% to 90% of which show up once; 7.8% is in the top ten. The V gene's germline CDR1 is SEHNR and CDR2 FQNEAQ (reference sequence). The CDR3 runs 14 residues. V lost 5 bases and J 5 bases, leaving 15 bases between the germline ends. The sequence came from a woman between 50 and 59 years old who had recovered from COVID-19. The chain uses TRBV7-9 and TRBJ1-2, with a tentative D call TRBD1 (5 bases). Sequencing input: peripheral blood. The CDR3, as DNA: TGTGCCAGCAGCATAACAGGTCCTCTATATGGCTACACCTTC. This gives the protein CASSITGPLYGYTF.